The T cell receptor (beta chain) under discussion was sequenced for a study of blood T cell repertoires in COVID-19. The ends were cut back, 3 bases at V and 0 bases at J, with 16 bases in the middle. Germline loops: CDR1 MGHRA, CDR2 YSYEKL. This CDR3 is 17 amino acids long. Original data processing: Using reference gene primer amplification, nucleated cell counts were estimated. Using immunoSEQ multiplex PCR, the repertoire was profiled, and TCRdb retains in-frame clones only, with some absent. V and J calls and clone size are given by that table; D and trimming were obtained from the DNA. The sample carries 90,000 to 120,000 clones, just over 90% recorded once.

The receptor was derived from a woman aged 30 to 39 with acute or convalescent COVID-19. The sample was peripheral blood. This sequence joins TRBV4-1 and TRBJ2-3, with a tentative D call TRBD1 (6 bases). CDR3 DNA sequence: TGCGCCAGCAGCCACATCAGGGGACCTCTTAGCACAGATACGCAGTATTTT. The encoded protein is CASSHIRGPLSTDTQYF.